A single sample gave rise to the 10 T cell receptor beta chains below, sequenced in a study of persistence of HIV-infected CD4 T cells (dated by TCRdb to 2018 to 2021). These receptors have no known antigen. TCRbeta repertoires were sequenced from genomic DNA with the immunoSEQ hsTCRB assay version 4 in survey mode. In its TCRdb copy, this immuneACCESS table keeps in-frame sequences only and misses some clones. Where compared with another copy, unresolved V genes explain less than half of these, and the others have no known cause. Recorded for this sample are roughly 64,000 clones; 70% to 75% of them occurred a single time. Under 2% of the sample rests with the top ten. What this sample's treatment or condition label stands for: suppressive antiretroviral therapy. Cells were stimulated with a pool of overlapping HIV-1 Gag 15-mer peptides at 0.95 to 1 ug per peptide per mL. Nonresponding CD40L-negative CD69-negative CD45RO-high memory CD4+ T cells were sorted as memory populations depleted of antigen-responding cells.

Sample: CD4+ T cells sorted from PBMCs after roughly 19-hour stimulation, taken from a patient who received antiretroviral therapy. Interpreted using the paper, the cell subset or site label stands for: CD40L-CD69- CD45RO-high memory CD4 T cells not responding to Gag peptides. Receptor source: an adult man with HIV who was CMV-seropositive.

The count of this clone is one. The V gene is TRBV29-1, the J gene TRBJ2-7; 8 bases fit TRBD1. The CDR3 is 14 amino acids. V shed 6 bases and J 0 bases; nucleotides not matched to a gene: 7. Germline values: CDR1 SQVTM, CDR2 ANQGSEA. In DNA form, the CDR3 reads TGCAGCGTCGCCCGGGACAGGAGCTCCTACGAGCAGTACTTC. This encodes CSVARDRSSYEQYF.

A few counts support this clone. The J gene is TRBJ1-5, the V gene TRBV4-1; D gene uncertain. The V gene's germline CDR1 is MGHRA and CDR2 YSYEKL. The CDR3 is 14 amino acids. The ends were cut back, 4 bases at V and 5 bases at J, with 12 bases in the middle. The CDR3 DNA follows: TGCGCCAGCAGCCTCTCACGGGGTGATCAGCCCCAGCATTTT. Residues: CASSLSRGDQPQHF.

This clone occurred a few times. The chain couples TRBV19 to TRBJ1-5, with 7 bases matching TRBD1. This CDR3 region has 16 residues. From germline, CDR1 is LNHDA and CDR2 SQIVND (reference sequence). The ends lost 5 bases at V and 2 bases at J; junction bases unmatched: 9. CDR3 sequence reads: CASSPLDRTRNQPQHF. Here the CDR3 DNA reads TGTGCCAGTAGTCCCCTGGACAGGACCCGCAATCAGCCCCAGCATTTT.

This chain uses TRBV3-1 (or the pseudogene TRBV3-2) with TRBJ2-7; perhaps TRBD1 as D (5 bases). The CDR3 sequence is 14 residues long. The germline V gene has CDR1 LGHDT and CDR2 YNNKEL (reference sequence). Trimming removed 0 bases from V and 1 base from J, with 7 bases in between. The chain's CDR3 is CASSQDAGSYEQYF. The DNA for the CDR3 is TGTGCCAGCAGCCAAGATGCAGGGTCCTACGAGCAGTACTTC.

The chain couples TRBV4-2 to TRBJ2-7; 10 nucleotides agree with TRBD1. Unmatched junction bases numbered 8, after V lost 2 bases and J lost 7 bases. CDR1 and CDR2 (germline): LGHNA, YNFKEQ. This CDR3 contains 15 residues. The CDR3 is CASSQKRQGAGEQYF. The CDR3 DNA sequence: TGTGCCAGCAGCCAAAAGCGACAGGGGGCAGGGGAGCAGTACTTC.

The rearrangement uses TRBV12-5 and TRBJ1-6; a possible D gene is TRBD1 (6 bases). CDR3 length: 18 amino acids. V was trimmed by 2 bases and J by 0 bases, leaving 14 bases between them. Germline CDR1 reads LGHNT; CDR2 reads FRNRAP. CDR3 sequence: CASGLFPGASSYNSPLHF. As DNA, the CDR3 is TGTGCTAGTGGTTTGTTTCCAGGGGCGAGCTCCTATAATTCACCCCTCCACTTT.

The chain combines TRBV6-6 with TRBJ2-7; either TRBD1 or TRBD2 may supply D (5 bases each). V dropped 7 bases and J dropped 2 bases, with 15 bases sitting between them. This CDR3 is built from 14 residues. Germline V gene data show CDR1 as MNHNY and CDR2 as SVGAGI (reference sequence). The chain's CDR3 is CASKSGRLTYEQYF. The DNA of the CDR3 is TGTGCCAGCAAATCGGGACGGTTAACCTACGAGCAGTACTTC.

This clone came up once. CDR3 nucleotides: TGTGCCAGCAGCCAAGCCAGGGTATCAAGCTCCTACGAGCAGTACTTC. This translates into CASSQARVSSSYEQYF. V and J are TRBV3-1 (or the pseudogene TRBV3-2) and TRBJ2-7; tentatively, D is TRBD1 (5 bases). V was clipped by 1 base and J by 0 bases, with 13 bases between them. Per germline, CDR1 LGHDT and CDR2 YNNKEL (reference sequence). This CDR3 is built from 16 residues.

This chain uses TRBV29-1 with TRBJ1-2; D is uncertain. The V and J ends lost 3 bases and 4 bases respectively, with 12 bases between them. This CDR3 contains 13 residues. The V gene's germline CDR1 is SQVTM and CDR2 ANQGSEA. Written as DNA, the CDR3 is TGCAGCGTTGAGGGAAGACTGGGCTATGGCTACACCTTC. Protein product: CSVEGRLGYGYTF.

V gene TRBV28 combines with J gene TRBJ1-5, with D hard to call. Per the germline V gene, CDR1 is MDHEN and CDR2 is SYDVKM. Trimming stripped 2 bases from V and 4 bases from J, with 9 bases between. The CDR3 consists of 14 residues. Here the CDR3 DNA reads TGTGCCAGCAGTTTAGGTGCCCAAAATCAGCCCCAGCATTTT. This gives the protein CASSLGAQNQPQHF.